The clone carrying this T cell receptor beta chain has just one count. TCRdb itself ran the RT-PCR reads through MiXCR, one entry per CDR3 protein. The table has hundreds of thousands of distinct CDR3 sequences, approximately 14% seen once. Between the trimmed V and J ends, which lost 10 bases and 2 bases, there was a span of 17 bases. The CDR3 spans 15 residues. Germline CDR1 is LNHDA and CDR2 is SQIVND (reference sequence). Sequenced sample: memory CD4+ T cells from blood. The V and J genes are TRBV19 and TRBJ2-2; maybe TRBD1 (7 bases). This TCR came from a female donor in good health, serving as a healthy control. The CDR3 sequence: CATSEGAGNTGELFF. The CDR3 DNA follows: TGTGCCACCTCCGAGGGGGCGGGAAACACCGGGGAGCTGTTTTTT.